One sample yielded the 3 T cell receptor beta chains listed below, sequenced in a study of T cells expressing NK-cell markers. TCRdb re-called the 5' RACE reads and shows each CDR3 protein once, DNA omitted. This sample's table reports 250,000 to 300,000 distinct CDR3 sequences. The sample taken for sequencing was blood T cells: a sorted CD56 or NKG2C T cell subset, CD4+ or CD8+ T cells, or bulk PBMC T cells (not recorded which). Receptor source: a woman aged 18-69 years in good health.

V gene TRBV7-2 combines with J gene TRBJ1-1. Germline V CDR1 and CDR2: SGHTA, FQGNSA. This CDR3 comprises 14 residues. CDR3 protein: CASSLAGMNTEAFF. The whole variable domain, remainder taken from reference TRBV7-2 and TRBJ1-1, is GAGVSQSPSNKVTEKGKDVELRCDPISGHTALYWYRQSLGQGLEFLIYFQGNSAPDKSGLPSDRFSAERTGGSVSTLTIQRTQQEDSAVYLCASSLAGMNTEAFFGQGTRLTVV.

The V and J genes are TRBV7-2 and TRBJ2-5; TCRdb picks TRBD1, but there is no DNA to check that call. This CDR3 is 14 amino acids long. The germline CDR1 and CDR2 sequences are SGHTA and FQGNSA. CDR3 loop: CASSYEALGGTQYF.

V usage is TRBV4-2 and J usage is TRBJ2-5; the TRBD2 assignment by TCRdb is unverifiable without DNA. This CDR3 spans 16 amino acids. Germline V gene data show CDR1 as LGHNA and CDR2 as YNFKEQ. This chain's CDR3 is CASSQDITAGEETQYF.